This T cell receptor beta chain was found in a study of cytomegalovirus exposure and HLA in healthy donors. Findings of the study overall: In a later analysis, a missense DCLRE1C variant was linked to TCR beta V- and J-gene trimming.

The PCR had 60 Vbeta and 13 Jbeta primers. Generated by immunoSEQ multiplex PCR, the TCRdb table keeps only in-frame clones and is missing some. This table has around 140,000 clones, more than 75% appearing once. Concerning this clone: Its antigen is undetermined.

The CDR3 contains 15 residues. V was pared by 2 bases and J by 3 bases, with 9 bases between. Germline loops: CDR1 SGDLS, CDR2 YYNGEE. The chain links TRBV9 to TRBJ2-6, with D maybe TRBD2 (5 bases). The origin of this receptor is a woman between 50 and 59 years old in good health and CMV-seropositive. The sample consisted of PBMCs. CDR3 bases: TGTGCCAGCAGCGTTATCGGGGATGGGGCCAACGTCCTGACTTTC. The encoded protein is CASSVIGDGANVLTF.